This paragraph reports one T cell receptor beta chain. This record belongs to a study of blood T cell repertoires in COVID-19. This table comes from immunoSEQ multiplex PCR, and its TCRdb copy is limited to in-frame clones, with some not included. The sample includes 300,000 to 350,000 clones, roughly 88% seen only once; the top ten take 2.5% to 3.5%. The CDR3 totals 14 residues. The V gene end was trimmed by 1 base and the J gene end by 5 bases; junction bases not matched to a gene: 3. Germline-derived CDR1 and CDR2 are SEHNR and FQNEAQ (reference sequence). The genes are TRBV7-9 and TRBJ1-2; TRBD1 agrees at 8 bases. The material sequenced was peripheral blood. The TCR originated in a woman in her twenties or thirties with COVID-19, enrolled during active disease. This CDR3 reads CASSLGTGWYGYTF. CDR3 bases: TGTGCCAGCAGCTTAGGGACAGGGTGGTATGGCTACACCTTC.